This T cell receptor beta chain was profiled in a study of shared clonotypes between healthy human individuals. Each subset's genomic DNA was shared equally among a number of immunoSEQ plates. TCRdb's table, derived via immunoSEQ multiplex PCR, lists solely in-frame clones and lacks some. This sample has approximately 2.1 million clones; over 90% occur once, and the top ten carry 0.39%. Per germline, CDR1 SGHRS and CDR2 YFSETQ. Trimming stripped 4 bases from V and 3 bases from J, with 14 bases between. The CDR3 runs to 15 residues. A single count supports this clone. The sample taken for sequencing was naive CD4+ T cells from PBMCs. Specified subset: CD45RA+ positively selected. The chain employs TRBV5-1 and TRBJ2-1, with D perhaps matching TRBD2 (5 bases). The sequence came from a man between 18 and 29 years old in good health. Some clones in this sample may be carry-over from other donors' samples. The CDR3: CASSPAVEGYNEQFF. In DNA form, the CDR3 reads TGCGCCAGCAGCCCGGCCGTTGAGGGCTACAATGAGCAGTTCTTC.